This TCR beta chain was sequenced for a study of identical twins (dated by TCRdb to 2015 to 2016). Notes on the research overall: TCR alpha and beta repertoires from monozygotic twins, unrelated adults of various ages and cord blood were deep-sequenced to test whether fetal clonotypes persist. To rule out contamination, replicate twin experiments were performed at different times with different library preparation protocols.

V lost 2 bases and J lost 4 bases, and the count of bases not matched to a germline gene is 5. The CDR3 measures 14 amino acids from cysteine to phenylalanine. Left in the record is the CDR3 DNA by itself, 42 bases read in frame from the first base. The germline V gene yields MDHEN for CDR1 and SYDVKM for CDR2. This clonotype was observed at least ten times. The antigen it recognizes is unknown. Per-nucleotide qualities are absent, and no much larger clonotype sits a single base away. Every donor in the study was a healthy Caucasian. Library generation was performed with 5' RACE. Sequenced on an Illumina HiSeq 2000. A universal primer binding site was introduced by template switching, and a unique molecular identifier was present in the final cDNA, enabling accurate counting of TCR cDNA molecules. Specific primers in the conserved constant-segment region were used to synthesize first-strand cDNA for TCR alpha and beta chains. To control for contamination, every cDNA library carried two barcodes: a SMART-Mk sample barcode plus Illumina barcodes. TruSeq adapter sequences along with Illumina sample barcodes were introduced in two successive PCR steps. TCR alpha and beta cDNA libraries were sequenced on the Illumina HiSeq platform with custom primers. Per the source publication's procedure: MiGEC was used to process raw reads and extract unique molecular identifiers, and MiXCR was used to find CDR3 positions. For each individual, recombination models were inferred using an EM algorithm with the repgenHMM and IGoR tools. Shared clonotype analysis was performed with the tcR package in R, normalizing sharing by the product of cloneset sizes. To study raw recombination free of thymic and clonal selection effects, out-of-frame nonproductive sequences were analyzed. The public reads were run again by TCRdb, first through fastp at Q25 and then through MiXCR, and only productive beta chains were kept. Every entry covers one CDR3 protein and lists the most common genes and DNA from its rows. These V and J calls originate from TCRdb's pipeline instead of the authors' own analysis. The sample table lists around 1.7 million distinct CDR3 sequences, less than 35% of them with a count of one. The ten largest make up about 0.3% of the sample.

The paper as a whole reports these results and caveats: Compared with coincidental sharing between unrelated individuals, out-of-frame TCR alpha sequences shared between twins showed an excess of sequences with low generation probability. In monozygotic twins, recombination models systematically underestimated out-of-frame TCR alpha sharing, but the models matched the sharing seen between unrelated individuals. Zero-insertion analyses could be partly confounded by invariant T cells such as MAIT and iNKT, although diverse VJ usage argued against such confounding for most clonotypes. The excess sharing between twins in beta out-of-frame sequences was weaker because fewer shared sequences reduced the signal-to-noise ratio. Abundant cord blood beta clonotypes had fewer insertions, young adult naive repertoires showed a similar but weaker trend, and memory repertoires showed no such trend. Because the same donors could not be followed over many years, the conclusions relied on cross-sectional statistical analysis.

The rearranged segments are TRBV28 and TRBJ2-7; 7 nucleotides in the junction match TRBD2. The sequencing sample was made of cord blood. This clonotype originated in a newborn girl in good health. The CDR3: CASSLGREIYEQYF. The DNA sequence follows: TGTGCCAGCAGTTTAGGGCGGGAGATTTACGAGCAGTACTTC.